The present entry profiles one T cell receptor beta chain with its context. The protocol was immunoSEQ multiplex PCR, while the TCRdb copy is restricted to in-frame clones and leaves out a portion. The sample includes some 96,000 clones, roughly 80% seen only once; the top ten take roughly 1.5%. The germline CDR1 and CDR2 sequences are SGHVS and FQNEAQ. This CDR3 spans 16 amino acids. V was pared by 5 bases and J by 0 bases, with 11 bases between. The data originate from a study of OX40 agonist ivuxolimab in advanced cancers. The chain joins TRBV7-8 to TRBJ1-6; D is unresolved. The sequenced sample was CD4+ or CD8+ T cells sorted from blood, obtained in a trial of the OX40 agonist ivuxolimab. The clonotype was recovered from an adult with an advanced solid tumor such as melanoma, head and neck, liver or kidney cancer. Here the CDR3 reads CASSLSRVSYNSPLHF. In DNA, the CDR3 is TGTGCCAGCAGCCTCAGCAGAGTCTCCTATAATTCACCCCTCCACTTT.